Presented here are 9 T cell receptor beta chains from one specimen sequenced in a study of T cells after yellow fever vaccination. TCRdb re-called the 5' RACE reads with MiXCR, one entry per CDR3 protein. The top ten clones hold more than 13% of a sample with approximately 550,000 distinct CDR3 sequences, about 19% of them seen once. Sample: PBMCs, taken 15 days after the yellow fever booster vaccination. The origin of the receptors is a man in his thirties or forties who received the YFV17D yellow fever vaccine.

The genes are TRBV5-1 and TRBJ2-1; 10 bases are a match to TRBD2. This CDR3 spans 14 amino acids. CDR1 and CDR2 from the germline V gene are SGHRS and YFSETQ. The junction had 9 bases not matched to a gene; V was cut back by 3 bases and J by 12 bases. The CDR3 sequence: CASSSTSGAAGQFF. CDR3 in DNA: TGCGCCAGCAGCTCTACTAGCGGGGCCGCGGGGCAGTTCTTC.

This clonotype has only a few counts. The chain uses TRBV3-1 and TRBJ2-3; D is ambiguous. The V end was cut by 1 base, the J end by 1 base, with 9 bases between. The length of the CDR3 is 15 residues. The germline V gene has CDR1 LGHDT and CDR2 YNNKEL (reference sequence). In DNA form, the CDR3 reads TGTGCCAGCAGCCAAGGAGGCACCGGCACAGATACGCAGTATTTT. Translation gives CASSQGGTGTDTQYF.

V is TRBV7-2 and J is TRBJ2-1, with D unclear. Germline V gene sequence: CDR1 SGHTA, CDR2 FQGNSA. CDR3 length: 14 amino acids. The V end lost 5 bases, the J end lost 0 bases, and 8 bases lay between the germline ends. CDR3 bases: TGTGCCAGCAGCCGGCTAAGCTCCTACAATGAGCAGTTCTTC. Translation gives CASSRLSSYNEQFF. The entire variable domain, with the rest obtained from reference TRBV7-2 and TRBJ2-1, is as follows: GAGVSQSPSNKVTEKGKDVELRCDPISGHTALYWYRQSLGQGLEFLIYFQGNSAPDKSGLPSDRFSAERTGGSVSTLTIQRTQQEDSAVYLCASSRLSSYNEQFFGPGTRLTVL.

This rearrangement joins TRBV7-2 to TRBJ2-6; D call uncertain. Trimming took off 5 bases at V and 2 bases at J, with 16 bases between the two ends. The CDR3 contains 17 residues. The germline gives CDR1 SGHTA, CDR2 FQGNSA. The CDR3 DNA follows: TGTGCCAGCAGCCCAGAGGCCTTGGTTGCTGGGGCCAACGTCCTGACTTTC. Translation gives CASSPEALVAGANVLTF. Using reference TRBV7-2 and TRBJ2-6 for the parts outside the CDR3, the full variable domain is GAGVSQSPSNKVTEKGKDVELRCDPISGHTALYWYRQSLGQGLEFLIYFQGNSAPDKSGLPSDRFSAERTGGSVSTLTIQRTQQEDSAVYLCASSPEALVAGANVLTFGAGSRLTVL.

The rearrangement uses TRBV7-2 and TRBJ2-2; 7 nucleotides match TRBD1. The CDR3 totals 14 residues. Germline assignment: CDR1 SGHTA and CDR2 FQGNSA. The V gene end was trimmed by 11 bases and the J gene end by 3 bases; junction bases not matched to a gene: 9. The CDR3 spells CASMRGLHTGELFF. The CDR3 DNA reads TGTGCCTCCATGAGGGGGCTTCACACCGGGGAGCTGTTTTTT.

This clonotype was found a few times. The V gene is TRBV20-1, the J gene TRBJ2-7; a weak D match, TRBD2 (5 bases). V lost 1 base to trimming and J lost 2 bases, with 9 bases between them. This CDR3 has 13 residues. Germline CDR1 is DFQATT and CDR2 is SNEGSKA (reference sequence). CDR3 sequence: CSARGGWAYEQYF. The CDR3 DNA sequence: TGCAGTGCTAGAGGAGGGTGGGCCTACGAGCAGTACTTC.

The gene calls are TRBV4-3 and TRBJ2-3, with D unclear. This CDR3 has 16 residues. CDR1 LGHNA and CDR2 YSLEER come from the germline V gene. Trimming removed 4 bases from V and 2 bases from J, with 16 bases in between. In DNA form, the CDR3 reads TGCGCCAGCAGCCCCCCTAACGGCTACCCCACAGATACGCAGTATTTT. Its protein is CASSPPNGYPTDTQYF.

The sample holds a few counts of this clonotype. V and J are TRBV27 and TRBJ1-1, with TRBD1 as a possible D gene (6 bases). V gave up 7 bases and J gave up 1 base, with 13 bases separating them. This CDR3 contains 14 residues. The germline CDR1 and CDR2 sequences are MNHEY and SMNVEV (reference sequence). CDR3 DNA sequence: TGTGCCAGCAATCAACAGGGCCCGAACACTGAAGCTTTCTTT. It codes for CASNQQGPNTEAFF.

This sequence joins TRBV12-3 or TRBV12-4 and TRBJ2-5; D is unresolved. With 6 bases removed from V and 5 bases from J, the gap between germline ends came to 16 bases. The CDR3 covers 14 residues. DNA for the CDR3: TGTGCCAGCAGCCGCTCTAGGCTTTCCGAGACCCAGTACTTC. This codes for CASSRSRLSETQYF.